The clone carrying this TCR beta chain was recorded a few times. Its antigen is unknown. Amplified TCR beta CDR3 regions came from RNA transcripts. Initially, a first-round RT-PCR of the TCR CDR3 employed the HTBI primer set. MiXCR was run by TCRdb on the multiplex PCR reads, yielding one entry per CDR3 protein. This sample has a few hundred thousand distinct CDR3 sequences, with approximately 15% found just once. Trimming pared 3 bases from V and 6 bases from J, leaving 23 bases between. Germline V gene lookup returns CDR1 SGDLS and CDR2 YYNGEE. The CDR3 is 17 amino acids. The sample comes from a study of T cells in Graves' hyperthyroidism and ophthalmopathy. Study-level findings and limits: Stable hyperthyroidism and ophthalmopathy were separated using 13 V-J signatures. The model forecast ophthalmopathy, anticipating it by a median 6.5 months before onset.

Recently diagnosed hyperthyroidism of less than 2 months' duration affected patients aged 18 to 65. Patients showing uncontrolled infection, other autoimmune disease, pregnancy or lactation were ineligible. Sequenced sample: blood. The source is a woman aged 30 to 39 with Graves' hyperthyroidism that later progressed to Graves' ophthalmopathy. This sequence joins TRBV9 and TRBJ2-3; the D gene is possibly TRBD2 (5 bases). CDR3 in amino acids: CASSDAPQSPGLDTQYF. CDR3 in DNA: TGTGCCAGCAGCGACGCCCCCCAGTCGCCGGGGTTGGATACGCAGTATTTT. The full variable domain, in which reference TRBV9 and TRBJ2-3 provide the parts outside the CDR3, is DSGVTQTPKHLITATGQRVTLRCSPRSGDLSVYWYQQSLDQGLQFLIQYYNGEERAKGNILERFSAQQFPDLHSELNLSSLELGDSALYFCASSDAPQSPGLDTQYFGPGTRLTVL.